The rows below give T cell receptor beta chains drawn from one sample of a study of blood T cells in healthy people across ages. TCRdb used MiXCR to reprocess the 5' RACE reads, holding one entry per CDR3 protein. The sample has 600,000 to 800,000 distinct CDR3 sequences, 40% to 65% seen once; the top ten hold approximately 12%. The sample was blood. These receptors all come from a woman of 80 years or more in good health. Both conserved end residues are part of each CDR3. D genes are given only for firm matches. Clone size is shown for a subset of rows, as once, few, many or a class of expanded clone.

D gene,J gene,clone size,CDR3 length,V gene,CDR3 protein,CDR3 DNA
NA,TRBJ2-7,many,15,TRBV11-2,CASSFLKGGSYEQYF,TGTGCCAGCAGCTTTCTCAAGGGCGGATCCTACGAGCAGTACTTC
NA,TRBJ1-5,few,15,TRBV5-6,CASSLYAGKVQPQHF,TGTGCCAGCAGCTTGTATGCGGGGAAGGTTCAGCCCCAGCATTTT
NA,TRBJ2-7,NA,13,TRBV3-1,CASTRGLAYEQYF,TGTGCCAGCACCCGGGGGCTAGCCTACGAGCAGTACTTC
NA,TRBJ2-7,many,13,TRBV12-3/TRBV12-4,CASSPGPSYEQYF,TGTGCCAGCAGCCCGGGGCCCTCCTACGAGCAGTACTTC
TRBD1,TRBJ2-1,NA,13,TRBV18,CASSPTRDREQFF,TGTGCCAGCTCACCAACCCGGGACAGGGAGCAGTTCTTC
TRBD1,TRBJ2-3,NA,14,TRBV28,CASSPPGQTFTQYF,TGTGCCAGCAGTCCCCCGGGACAGACATTTACGCAGTATTTT
NA,TRBJ2-3,few,15,TRBV6-2/TRBV6-3,CASSPNLPAGDTQYF,TGTGCCAGCAGCCCAAACCTACCGGCGGGAGATACGCAGTATTTT
NA,TRBJ1-5,NA,13,TRBV12-3/TRBV12-4,CASTPARSQPQHF,TGTGCCAGCACCCCTGCCAGATCTCAGCCCCAGCATTTT
NA,TRBJ1-1,NA,13,TRBV12-3/TRBV12-4,CASRTWGSTEAFF,TGTGCCAGCAGGACCTGGGGGAGCACTGAAGCTTTCTTT
NA,TRBJ2-2,NA,14,TRBV29-1,CSVHTGRNTGELFF,TGCAGCGTACACACAGGAAGGAACACCGGGGAGCTGTTTTTT
NA,TRBJ2-1,many,15,TRBV20-1,CSADLTRGSYNEQFF,TGCAGTGCTGATTTGACTAGGGGGTCCTACAATGAGCAGTTCTTC
NA,TRBJ2-1,NA,13,TRBV20-1,CSARDTVRGGQFF,TGCAGTGCTAGGGACACCGTGCGAGGCGGGCAGTTCTTC
NA,TRBJ2-6,once,15,TRBV9,CASTGAISGANVLTF,TGTGCCAGCACTGGGGCGATCTCTGGGGCCAACGTCCTGACTTTC
NA,TRBJ2-3,NA,18,TRBV7-2,CASSLRSGGSTSTDTQYF,TGTGCCAGCAGCTTAAGGTCGGGTGGGAGCACCAGCACAGATACGCAGTATTTT
TRBD1,TRBJ2-7,NA,12,TRBV29-1,CSGGTGAYEQYF,TGCAGCGGTGGGACAGGGGCCTACGAGCAGTACTTC
NA,TRBJ2-7,many,15,TRBV6-6,CASSRAWEGAFEQYF,TGTGCCAGCAGTCGAGCGTGGGAGGGGGCTTTCGAGCAGTACTTC
NA,TRBJ1-2,NA,13,TRBV7-9,CASSGLNQYGYTF,TGTGCCAGCTCCGGGCTTAACCAATATGGCTACACCTTC
TRBD1,TRBJ2-3,once,13,TRBV12-3/TRBV12-4,CAGSWTGERTQYF,TGTGCCGGCAGTTGGACAGGGGAACGTACACAGTATTTT
NA,TRBJ1-5,few,13,TRBV20-1,CSASREGNQPQHF,TGCAGTGCTAGCAGGGAGGGCAATCAGCCCCAGCATTTT
TRBD2,TRBJ2-5,NA,16,TRBV27,CASSISGGVSQETQYF,TGTGCCAGCAGTATTAGCGGGGGCGTATCCCAAGAGACCCAGTACTTC
TRBD1,TRBJ1-6,NA,15,TRBV5-1,CASSSGQGERSPPHF,TGCGCCAGCAGCTCGGGACAGGGGGAAAGGTCACCCCCCCACTTT
TRBD1,TRBJ2-2,once,15,TRBV5-1,CASSLEAGGTGELFF,TGCGCCAGCAGCTTGGAGGCAGGGGGCACCGGGGAGCTGTTTTTT
NA,TRBJ2-1,many,11,TRBV28,CASRIENEQFF,TGTGCCAGCAGAATCGAGAATGAGCAGTTCTTC
NA,TRBJ2-5,many,12,TRBV20-1,CSAPPGGETQYF,TGCAGTGCCCCCCCAGGCGGAGAGACCCAGTACTTC
NA,TRBJ1-4,NA,13,TRBV20-1,CSASDSFNEKLFF,TGCAGTGCTAGCGACAGCTTTAATGAAAAACTGTTTTTT
NA,TRBJ2-7,NA,15,TRBV6-5,CASSYGEGDGNEQYF,TGTGCCAGCAGTTACGGGGAGGGGGATGGTAATGAGCAGTACTTC
NA,TRBJ1-1,NA,13,TRBV3-1,CASNDRMNTEAFF,TGTGCCAGCAATGACCGCATGAACACTGAAGCTTTCTTT
NA,TRBJ1-5,NA,16,TRBV20-1,CSARDRVRGSDQPQHF,TGCAGTGCTAGAGATCGGGTCAGGGGAAGCGATCAGCCCCAGCATTTT
TRBD1,TRBJ1-5,few,16,TRBV4-2,CASSQEGQGGDQPQHF,TGTGCCAGCAGCCAAGAGGGGCAGGGGGGAGATCAGCCCCAGCATTTT
NA,TRBJ1-1,NA,15,TRBV7-9,CASSLVAGLNTEAFF,TGTGCCAGCAGCTTAGTGGCAGGGTTGAACACTGAAGCTTTCTTT
NA,TRBJ1-1,few,13,TRBV25-1,CASSSLGGTEAFF,TGTGCCAGCAGTTCCCTCGGGGGCACTGAAGCTTTCTTT
NA,TRBJ2-3,few,14,TRBV7-7,CASSGRGTTDTQYF,TGTGCTAGCAGCGGGCGAGGGACCACAGATACGCAGTATTTT
NA,TRBJ1-6,NA,13,TRBV12-3/TRBV12-4,CASSLRGDSPLHF,TGTGCCAGCAGTTTACGGGGGGATTCACCCCTCCACTTT
NA,TRBJ2-5,NA,13,TRBV5-1,CVSSPSGLNEQYF,TGCGTCAGCAGCCCCTCGGGACTCAATGAGCAGTACTTC
NA,TRBJ2-5,few,13,TRBV10-3,CASGVAGANEQYF,TGTGCCAGTGGGGTGGCAGGGGCCAATGAGCAGTACTTC
TRBD2,TRBJ2-5,NA,13,TRBV20-1,CSAGPAGANEQYF,TGCAGTGCTGGCCCAGCGGGGGCGAATGAGCAGTACTTC
NA,TRBJ1-1,many,17,TRBV6-6,CASSYSQGEVMNTEAFF,TGTGCCAGCAGTTACTCACAGGGTGAAGTTATGAACACTGAAGCTTTCTTT
NA,TRBJ2-5,many,12,TRBV29-1,CSVGGFQETQYF,TGCAGCGTTGGCGGATTCCAAGAGACCCAGTACTTC
NA,TRBJ1-6,NA,15,TRBV7-2,CASSLVMRGDSPLHF,TGTGCCAGCAGCTTAGTAATGCGGGGGGATTCACCCCTCCACTTT
NA,TRBJ2-1,NA,14,TRBV27,CASSRGGPFNEQFF,TGTGCCAGCAGCAGGGGGGGTCCCTTCAATGAGCAGTTCTTC
NA,TRBJ2-4,few,14,TRBV6-5,CASSTSPGFSEQYF,NA
TRBD1,TRBJ1-5,NA,17,TRBV6-1,CASSTLTGASNRKPQHF,TGTGCCAGCAGTACCCTGACAGGGGCTTCAAACCGTAAGCCCCAGCATTTT
TRBD2,TRBJ2-1,once,15,TRBV3-1,CASSQGTSVGNEQFF,TGTGCCAGCAGCCAAGGGACTAGCGTGGGCAATGAGCAGTTCTTC
TRBD1,TRBJ2-1,NA,15,TRBV6-5,CASSSPGQAGHEQFF,TGTGCCAGCAGTTCGCCGGGACAGGCGGGGCATGAGCAGTTCTTC
NA,TRBJ2-5,many,11,TRBV18,CASSQKETQYF,TGTGCCAGCTCGCAGAAAGAGACCCAGTACTTC
NA,TRBJ2-1,NA,15,TRBV20-1,CSASGNLVSRVEQFF,TGCAGTGCTAGCGGTAATTTGGTTTCTAGGGTCGAGCAGTTCTTC
NA,TRBJ2-1,many,14,TRBV7-2,CASSLGFSRNEQFF,TGTGCCAGCAGCCTAGGGTTCTCTCGGAATGAGCAGTTCTTC
NA,TRBJ2-5,NA,16,TRBV21-1,CASSNDGTGGEETQYF,TGTGCCAGCAGCAATGATGGGACAGGGGGTGAAGAGACCCAGTACTTC
TRBD2,TRBJ2-3,NA,15,TRBV20-1,CSARVLAGVPDTQYF,TGCAGTGCTAGAGTCCTAGCGGGAGTACCAGATACGCAGTATTTT
NA,TRBJ2-1,many,16,TRBV9,CASSPGFPLTDNEQFF,TGTGCCAGCAGCCCAGGGTTCCCACTTACCGACAATGAGCAGTTCTTC
TRBD2,TRBJ2-7,many,16,TRBV28,CASSPRTSGFSYEQYF,TGTGCCAGCAGTCCTAGGACTAGCGGGTTCTCCTACGAGCAGTACTTC
TRBD2,TRBJ2-1,many,13,TRBV27,CASKRERNSEQFF,TGTGCCAGCAAGCGGGAGCGTAATAGTGAGCAGTTCTTC
TRBD1,TRBJ1-6,NA,17,TRBV14,CASSHFPGQSYNSPLHF,TGTGCCAGCAGCCACTTCCCGGGACAGAGCTATAATTCACCCCTCCACTTT
NA,TRBJ1-6,NA,19,TRBV9,CASSAEGQGISSYNSPLHF,TGTGCCAGCAGCGCCGAGGGTCAGGGAATTAGCTCCTATAATTCACCCCTCCACTTT
NA,TRBJ2-1,NA,13,TRBV4-3,CASSRGANNEQFF,TGCGCCAGCAGTCGAGGGGCTAACAATGAGCAGTTCTTC
NA,TRBJ2-1,NA,11,TRBV29-1,CSVEFLYEQFF,TGCAGCGTTGAGTTTTTGTATGAGCAGTTCTTC